This T cell receptor (beta chain) was recovered during a study of T cell responses to AZD1222 COVID-19 vaccine. This CDR3 is built from 14 residues. Germline-derived CDR1 and CDR2 are LGHDT and YNNKEL (reference sequence). The ends were cut back, 1 base at V and 5 bases at J, with 12 bases in the middle. The protocol was immunoSEQ multiplex PCR, while the TCRdb copy is restricted to in-frame clones and leaves out a portion. The table shows 130,000 to 150,000 clones, with 75% to 90% occurring only once. This receptor was taken from an adult in good health. The material sequenced was peripheral blood, taken on day 0 of MenACWY control vaccination. V and J are TRBV3-1 (or the pseudogene TRBV3-2) and TRBJ2-7; D call uncertain. CDR3 residues: CASSQVLGRDEQYF. In DNA form, the CDR3 reads TGTGCCAGCAGCCAAGTTCTTGGCCGGGACGAGCAGTACTTC.